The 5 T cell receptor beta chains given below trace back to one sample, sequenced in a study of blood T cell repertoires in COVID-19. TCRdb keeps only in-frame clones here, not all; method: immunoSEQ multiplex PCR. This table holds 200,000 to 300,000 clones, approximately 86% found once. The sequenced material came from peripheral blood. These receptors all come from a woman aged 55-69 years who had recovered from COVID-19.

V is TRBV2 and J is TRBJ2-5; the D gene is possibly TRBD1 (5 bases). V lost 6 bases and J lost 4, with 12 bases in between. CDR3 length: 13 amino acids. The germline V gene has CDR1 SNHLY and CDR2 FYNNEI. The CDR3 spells CASRGRARETQYF. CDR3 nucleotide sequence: TGTGCCAGCAGAGGCAGGGCGAGAGAGACCCAGTACTTC.

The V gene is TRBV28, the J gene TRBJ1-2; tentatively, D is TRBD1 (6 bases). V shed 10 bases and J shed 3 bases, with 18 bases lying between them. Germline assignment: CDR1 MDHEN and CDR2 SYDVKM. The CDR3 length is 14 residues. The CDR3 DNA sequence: TGTGCCAACCGAAAACAGGGTAATCACTATGGCTACACCTTC. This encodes CANRKQGNHYGYTF.

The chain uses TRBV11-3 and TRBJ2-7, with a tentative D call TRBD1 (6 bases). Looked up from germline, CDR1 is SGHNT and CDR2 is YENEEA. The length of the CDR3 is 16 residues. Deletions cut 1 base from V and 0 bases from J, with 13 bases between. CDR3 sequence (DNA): TGTGCCAGCAGCTTAGGGCCAGGGGAAAGCTCCTACGAGCAGTACTTC. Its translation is CASSLGPGESSYEQYF. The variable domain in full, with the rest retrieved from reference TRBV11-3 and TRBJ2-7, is EAGVVQSPRYKIIEKKQPVAFWCNPISGHNTLYWYLQNLGQGPELLIRYENEEAVDDSQLPKDRFSAERLKGVDSTLKIQPAELGDSAVYLCASSLGPGESSYEQYFGPGTRLTVT.

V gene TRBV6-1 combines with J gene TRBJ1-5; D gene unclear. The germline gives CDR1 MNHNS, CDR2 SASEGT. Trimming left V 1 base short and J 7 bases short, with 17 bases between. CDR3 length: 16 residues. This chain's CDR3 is CASSEDLGRRGQPQHF. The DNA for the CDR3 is TGTGCCAGCAGTGAAGACTTAGGCCGCCGGGGACAGCCCCAGCATTTT.

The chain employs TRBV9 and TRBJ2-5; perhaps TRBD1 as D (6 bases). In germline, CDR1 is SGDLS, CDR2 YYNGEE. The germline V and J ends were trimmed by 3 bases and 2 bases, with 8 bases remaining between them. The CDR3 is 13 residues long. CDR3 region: CASSGGQQETQYF. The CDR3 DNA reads TGTGCCAGCAGCGGGGGGCAACAAGAGACCCAGTACTTC.